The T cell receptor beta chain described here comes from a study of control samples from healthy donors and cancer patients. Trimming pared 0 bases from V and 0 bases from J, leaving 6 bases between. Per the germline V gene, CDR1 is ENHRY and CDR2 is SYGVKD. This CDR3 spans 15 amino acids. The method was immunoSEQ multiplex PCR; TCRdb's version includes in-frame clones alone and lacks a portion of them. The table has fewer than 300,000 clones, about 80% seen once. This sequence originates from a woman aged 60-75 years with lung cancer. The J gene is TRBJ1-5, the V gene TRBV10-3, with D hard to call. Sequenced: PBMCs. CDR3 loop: CAISESGFSNQPQHF. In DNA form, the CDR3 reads TGTGCCATCAGTGAGTCGGGTTTTAGCAATCAGCCCCAGCATTTT.